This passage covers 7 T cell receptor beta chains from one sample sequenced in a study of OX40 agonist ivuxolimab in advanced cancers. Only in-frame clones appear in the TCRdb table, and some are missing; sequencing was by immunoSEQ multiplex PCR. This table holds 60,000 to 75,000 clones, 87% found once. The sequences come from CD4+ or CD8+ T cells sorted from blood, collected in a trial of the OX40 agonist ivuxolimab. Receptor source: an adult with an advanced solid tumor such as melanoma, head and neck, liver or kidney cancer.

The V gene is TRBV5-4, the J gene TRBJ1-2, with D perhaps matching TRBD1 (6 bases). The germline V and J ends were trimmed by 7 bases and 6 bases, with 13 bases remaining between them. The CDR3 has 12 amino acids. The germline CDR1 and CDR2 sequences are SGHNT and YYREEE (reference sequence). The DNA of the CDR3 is TGTGCCAGCTCCCAGGGGCTCGATGGCTACACCTTC. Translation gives CASSQGLDGYTF.

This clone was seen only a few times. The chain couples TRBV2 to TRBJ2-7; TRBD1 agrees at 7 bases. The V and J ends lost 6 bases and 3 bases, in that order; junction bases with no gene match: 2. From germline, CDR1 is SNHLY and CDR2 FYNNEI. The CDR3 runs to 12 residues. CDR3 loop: CASRWDSYEQYF. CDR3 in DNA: TGTGCCAGCAGGTGGGACAGCTACGAGCAGTACTTC.

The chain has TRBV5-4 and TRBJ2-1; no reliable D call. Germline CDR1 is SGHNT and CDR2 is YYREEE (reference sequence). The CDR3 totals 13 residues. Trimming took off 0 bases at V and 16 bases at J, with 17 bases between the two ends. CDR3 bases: TGTGCCAGCAGCTTGGAGCAGCGCGGAGCCGGTTTCTTC. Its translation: CASSLEQRGAGFF.

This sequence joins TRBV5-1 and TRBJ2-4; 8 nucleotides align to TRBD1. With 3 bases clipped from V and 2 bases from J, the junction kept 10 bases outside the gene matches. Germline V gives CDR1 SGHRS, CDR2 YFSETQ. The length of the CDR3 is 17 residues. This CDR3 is CASSSDRADSPKNIQYF. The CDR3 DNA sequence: TGCGCCAGCAGCTCGGACAGGGCTGATTCTCCCAAAAACATTCAGTACTTC.

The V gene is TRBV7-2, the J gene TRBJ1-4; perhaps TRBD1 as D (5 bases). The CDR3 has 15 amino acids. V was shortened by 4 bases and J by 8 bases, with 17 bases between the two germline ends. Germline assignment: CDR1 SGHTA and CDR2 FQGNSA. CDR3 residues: CASSSYRDSGEKLFF. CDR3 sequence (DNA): TGTGCCAGCAGCTCTTACCGGGACTCGGGGGAAAAACTGTTTTTT.

CDR3: CASSLVVGGAGEQYF. CDR3 in DNA: TGTGCCAGCAGCTTAGTGGTCGGGGGCGCTGGCGAGCAGTACTTC. This chain links TRBV7-9 with TRBJ2-7, with D possibly called TRBD1 or TRBD2 (6 bases each). This CDR3 region has 15 residues. Trimming took 1 base from V and 6 from J, leaving 16 bases between them. Germline-derived CDR1 and CDR2 are SEHNR and FQNEAQ (reference sequence).

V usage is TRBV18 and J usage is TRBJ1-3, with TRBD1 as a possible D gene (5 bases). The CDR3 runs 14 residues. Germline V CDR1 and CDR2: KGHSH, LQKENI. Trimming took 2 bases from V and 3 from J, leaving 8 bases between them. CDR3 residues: CASSPGGRGNTIYF. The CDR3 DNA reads TGTGCCAGCTCACCAGGGGGTCGTGGAAACACCATATATTTT.